This passage covers 6 T cell receptor beta chains from one sample sequenced in a study of blood T cell repertoires in COVID-19 (dated by TCRdb to about 2020). The method was the immunoSEQ multiplex PCR assay. As stored in TCRdb, this immuneACCESS dataset retains in-frame rearrangements with V and J assigned. A fraction of the clones does not appear; measured against another copy, unresolved V genes explain less than half of the discrepancy, and the remainder lacks a known reason. Within this sample are tens of thousands of clones, with approximately 83% of them counted one time only. The ten largest clones represent 8% to 10% of the sample. The sample consisted of peripheral blood. These receptors all come from an elderly man with COVID-19, enrolled during active disease.

V gene TRBV3-1 (or the pseudogene TRBV3-2) combines with J gene TRBJ1-6; 8 bases are a match to TRBD1. The CDR3 sequence is 15 residues long. Germline V gives CDR1 LGHDT, CDR2 YNNKEL (reference sequence). With 4 bases clipped from V and 3 bases from J, the junction kept 2 bases outside the gene matches. The CDR3 bases are TGTGCCAGCAGCCGAGACAGGGGCTATAATTCACCCCTCCACTTT. This encodes CASSRDRGYNSPLHF.

The chain links TRBV7-8 to TRBJ2-7; D remains unclear. The V and J ends lost 1 base and 0 bases respectively, with 10 bases between them. The CDR3 is made up of 15 amino acids. Germline CDR1 reads SGHVS; CDR2 reads FQNEAQ. CDR3 nucleotides: TGTGCCAGCAGCTTAGGGAGAGCATCCTCCTACGAGCAGTACGTC. It codes for CASSLGRASSYEQYV.

This chain links TRBV18 with TRBJ2-3, with D unclear. The CDR3 covers 12 residues. Germline CDR1 reads KGHSH; CDR2 reads LQKENI. The V gene lost 1 base and the J gene lost 4 bases, with 3 bases spanning the gap. The CDR3 region has the DNA TGTGCCAGCTCACCACTCGCAGATACGCAGTATTTT. Its translation is CASSPLADTQYF.

The chain joins TRBV21-1 to TRBJ2-7; TRBD2 is the table's D call and was not checked against the DNA. TRBV21-1 is deemed a pseudogene. The CDR3 loop spans 16 amino acids. The CDR3 protein is CASTVIMGLVKYEQYV. For the CDR3, the DNA is TGTGCCAGCACGGTAATTATGGGACTAGTGAAATACGAGCAGTACGTC.

Only a few counts were recorded for this clone. The rearrangement joins TRBV6-5 to TRBJ1-1; a possible D gene is TRBD1 (5 bases). CDR1 MNHEY and CDR2 SVGAGI come from the germline V gene. V lost 6 bases to trimming and J lost 7 bases, with 12 bases between them. CDR3 length: 12 amino acids. Written as DNA, the CDR3 is TGTGCCAGCAGGCGTCCCCAGGGTGAAGCTTTCTTT. Translation gives CASRRPQGEAFF.

The chain joins TRBV3-1 (or the pseudogene TRBV3-2) to TRBJ2-1; no definite D call. The germline V gene encodes CDR1 LGHDT and CDR2 YNNKEL (reference sequence). V shed 0 bases and J shed 8 bases, with 11 bases lying between them. The CDR3 has 14 amino acids. The CDR3 nucleotides are TGTGCCAGCAGCCAAGATCTTACGGGTCATGAGCAGTTCTTC. This translates into CASSQDLTGHEQFF.